The clone carrying this T cell receptor beta chain was seen at least ten times. This specimen comes from a study of T cell repertoires in cytomegalovirus infection. Germline assignment: CDR1 DFQATT and CDR2 SNEGSKA (reference sequence). The CDR3 length is 14 residues. The germline V and J ends were trimmed by 1 base and 2 bases, with 11 bases remaining between them. TCRdb reprocessed the reads with MiXCR, giving one entry per CDR3 protein. The data contain some 220,000 distinct CDR3 sequences, 6.5% of them singletons. This receptor was taken from a human donor in good health (CMV status not recorded). Some clones in this sample may be carry-over from other donors' samples. The sequencing input was PBMCs. The rearrangement links TRBV20-1 to TRBJ2-5; perhaps TRBD1 as D (6 bases). The DNA for the CDR3 is TGCAGTGCTAGAGTTAACAGGGATCAAGAGACCCAGTACTTC. It specifies CSARVNRDQETQYF.